These T cell receptor beta chains were read from a single sample in a study of control samples from healthy donors and cancer patients. The assay was immunoSEQ multiplex PCR, and TCRdb's table has in-frame clones only and misses some. The sample records 150,000 to 200,000 clones, 88% being singletons. Sequencing used blood. These TCRs come from a man aged 18 to 30 in good health. CDR3s include the opening cysteine and the closing phenylalanine or tryptophan. The D gene is left open where the match is weak. A row's size may be missing; if present it is once, few, many or a size class.

13	TRBV27	.	.	TRBJ1-6	CASSRTFDSPLHF	TGTGCCAGCAGCCGGACGTTCGATTCACCCCTCCACTTT
13	TRBV18	.	.	TRBJ1-1	CASSPHENTEAFF	TGTGCCAGCTCACCCCACGAGAACACTGAAGCTTTCTTT
15	TRBV7-8	.	.	TRBJ1-3	CASSLVGRSGNTIYF	TGTGCCAGCAGCTTAGTCGGACGCTCTGGAAACACCATATATTTT
14	TRBV19	TRBD1	few	TRBJ2-7	CASKRTGSSLEQYF	TGTGCCAGTAAGAGGACAGGGTCTTCTCTCGAGCAGTACTTC
15	TRBV18	.	.	TRBJ2-6	CASSPGQSGANVLTF	TGTGCCAGCTCACCAGGGCAGTCTGGGGCCAACGTCCTGACTTTC
16	TRBV21-1	.	.	TRBJ2-7	CASSSYPRTREGSGAF	TGTGCCAGCAGCTCTTACCCACGGACCCGGGAGGGTAGCGGAGCCTTC
17	TRBV7-3	TRBD1	few	TRBJ1-1	CASSSRPPGTANTEAFF	TGTGCCAGCAGCTCAAGGCCACCAGGGACAGCGAACACTGAAGCTTTCTTT
15	TRBV5-5	.	.	TRBJ1-3	CASSLLQGHGNTIYF	TGTGCCAGCAGCTTGCTTCAGGGGCACGGAAACACCATATATTTT
13	TRBV2	.	.	TRBJ1-2	CASSERGSGGYTF	TGTGCCAGCAGTGAACGGGGTTCGGGCGGCTACACCTTC
14	TRBV7-2	.	.	TRBJ2-5	CASSLAIRQETQYF	TGTGCCAGCAGCTTAGCCATACGCCAAGAGACCCAGTACTTC
17	TRBV29-1	TRBD2	.	TRBJ2-5	CSVEDWNSGGDHWTQYF	TGCAGCGTTGAAGATTGGAATAGCGGGGGAGACCATTGGACCCAGTACTTC
13	TRBV12-3/TRBV12-4	.	.	TRBJ2-5	CACGGAGIGIQYF	TGTGCCTGCGGAGGGGCCGGGATCGGGATCCAGTACTTC
12	TRBV27	.	.	TRBJ2-3	CASRTRTDTQYF	TGTGCCAGCAGGACGCGGACAGATACGCAGTATTTT
12	TRBV29-1	.	.	TRBJ1-1	CSVKVSGTEAFF	TGCAGCGTGAAGGTATCGGGCACTGAAGCTTTCTTT
15	TRBV3-1/TRBV3-2	TRBD2	.	TRBJ2-1	CASSQESSGYNEQFF	TGTGCCAGCAGCCAAGAGTCTAGCGGGTACAATGAGCAGTTCTTC
14	TRBV30	TRBD1	.	TRBJ2-3	CAWRPTGAPDTQYF	TGTGCCTGGAGGCCGACAGGGGCCCCGGATACGCAGTATTTT
15	TRBV10-3	.	.	TRBJ2-4	CAISESSKDKNIQYF	TGTGCCATCAGTGAGTCGAGCAAGGATAAAAACATTCAGTACTTC
12	TRBV2	.	.	TRBJ2-1	CASSDGRNEQFF	TGTGCCAGCAGTGATGGGAGGAATGAGCAGTTCTTC
17	TRBV6-2/TRBV6-3	TRBD2	.	TRBJ2-1	CASSYSLTSGGMNEQFF	TGTGCCAGCAGTTACTCTCTGACTAGCGGGGGGATGAATGAGCAGTTCTTC
15	TRBV27	.	.	TRBJ1-1	CAAGFPGEGGTEAFF	TGTGCCGCAGGGTTTCCGGGTGAGGGTGGAACTGAAGCTTTCTTT
18	TRBV18	TRBD1	.	TRBJ1-4	CASSPLAGGSATNEKLFF	TGTGCCAGCTCACCACTGGCAGGGGGGTCCGCAACTAATGAAAAACTGTTTTTT
12	TRBV28	.	.	TRBJ2-7	CASNHQGSEQYF	TGTGCCAGCAATCACCAGGGTTCCGAGCAGTACTTC
11	TRBV10-3	.	.	TRBJ2-7	CAISQGGEQYF	TGTGCCATCAGTCAGGGGGGCGAGCAGTACTTC
14	TRBV24-1	.	.	TRBJ2-3	CATSDLGSTDTQYF	TGTGCCACCAGTGATCTGGGAAGCACAGATACGCAGTATTTT
15	TRBV28	.	.	TRBJ2-5	CASSLPYRTQETQYF	TGTGCCAGCAGTTTACCCTACAGGACCCAAGAGACCCAGTACTTC
15	TRBV29-1	.	.	TRBJ2-6	CSVSRPLSGANVLTF	TGCAGCGTTAGTCGACCGCTCTCTGGGGCCAACGTCCTGACTTTC
18	TRBV5-4	TRBD2	once	TRBJ2-3	CASSKGLAGGASTDTQYF	TGTGCCAGCAGCAAAGGACTAGCGGGGGGAGCTAGCACAGATACGCAGTATTTT
11	TRBV20-1	.	.	TRBJ2-7	CSAGQSYEQYF	TGCAGTGCTGGACAGTCCTACGAGCAGTACTTC
14	TRBV6-2/TRBV6-3	.	.	TRBJ2-7	CASSSEVNSYEQYF	TGTGCCAGCAGTTCGGAGGTCAACTCCTACGAGCAGTACTTC
15	TRBV15	.	once	TRBJ1-2	CATSISSFREGGYTF	TGTGCCACCAGCATATCGAGTTTCAGGGAGGGTGGCTACACCTTC